The following is a T cell receptor (beta chain) sequence with its context. Its target is unknown. Treatment denoted: oral pan-JAK inhibitor, 5-10 mg twice daily. The germline V gene has CDR1 WSHSY and CDR2 SAAADI. After removal of 3 bases from V and 3 bases from J, the junction contained 6 bases not matched to a gene. The CDR3 is made up of 16 amino acids. The sample belongs to a study of CD8+ T cells in alopecia areata. Study results and caveats: While patients received tofacitinib, many expanded lesional clones remained present in scalp and blood. Tofacitinib significantly reduced both scalp clonality and expanded CD8+ clones among the top 100.

TCR sequencing used cDNA made by reverse transcription of extracted RNA. Clones were read by immunoSEQ multiplex PCR, and TCRdb kept only the in-frame ones, dropping some. Here the sample spans over 100,000 clones, more than 40% being singletons. The receptor's source is a human donor with alopecia areata. This specimen consisted of CD4+ T cells sorted from blood, obtained at week 4, from a patient treated with tofacitinib. The rearrangement links TRBV10-2 to TRBJ2-4; 9 bases are a match to TRBD1. DNA for the CDR3: TGCGCCAGCAGTGACGGGGGACAGGGCGGCAAAAACATTCAGTACTTC. Amino acid sequence: CASSDGGQGGKNIQYF.